This T cell receptor beta chain was obtained from a study of blood T cell repertoires in COVID-19. The CDR3 contains 15 residues. Germline V gene lookup returns CDR1 MNHNS and CDR2 SASEGT. Losses at the gene ends were 2 bases for V and 9 bases for J; bases not matched to a gene: 7. Original analysis: Using reference gene primer amplification, nucleated cell counts were estimated. Assay: immunoSEQ multiplex PCR; the TCRdb copy retains only in-frame clones and omits some. V and J calls and clone size come straight from that table; D and trimming were deduced from the DNA. There are roughly 69,000 clones in the sample; roughly 84% occur only once, and less than 8% lies in the top ten.

What was sequenced was peripheral blood. The sequence came from a man over 45 with active COVID-19. The chain links TRBV6-1 to TRBJ2-1, with 10 bases fitting TRBD2. DNA for the CDR3: TGTGCCAGCAGTGAACGAGCGGGAGGGAGGGGTGAGCAGTTCTTC. It translates to CASSERAGGRGEQFF.